This TCR beta chain was retrieved from a study of patients and donors after allogeneic stem cell transplantation. TCRdb called the RT-PCR reads again in MiXCR, with one record for every CDR3 protein. The data hold about a million distinct CDR3 sequences, with roughly 18% observed a single time. The CDR3 has 13 amino acids. Germline CDR1 and CDR2: MNHEY and SMNVEV (reference sequence). Trimming shortened V by 3 bases and J by 1 base, and 6 bases separated the two germline ends. This clonotype was observed at least ten times. Sequencing input: blood, either unsorted or a sorted T cell fraction (not recorded which). The V gene is TRBV27, the J gene TRBJ1-1; no clear D gene. The origin of this receptor is a human donor who was either an allogeneic HSCT recipient or a stem cell or donor lymphocyte infusion donor (not recorded which). It is not recorded whose cells these are; they may come from a transplant donor. The CDR3 sequence: CASSFLPNTEAFF. The CDR3 DNA reads as TGTGCCAGCAGTTTCCTTCCGAACACTGAAGCTTTCTTT.